The 5 T cell receptor beta chains listed next were all sequenced from one sample in a study of cytomegalovirus exposure and HLA in healthy donors. Primers: 60 Vbeta forward and 13 Jbeta reverse. The table came from immunoSEQ multiplex PCR; TCRdb's copy has only in-frame clones and leaves some out. This listing includes tens of thousands of clones. The sequenced sample was PBMCs. All receptors come from a woman aged 40 to 55 in good health and CMV-seropositive.

The genes are TRBV6-1 and TRBJ1-1, with TRBD1 matching 7 bases. V dropped 6 bases and J dropped 5; count of bases not matched to a gene: 6. Germline-derived CDR1 and CDR2 are MNHNS and SASEGT. The CDR3 sequence is 13 residues long. Here the CDR3 DNA reads TGTGCCAGCAGCGCGACAGGGAGGACTGAAGCTTTCTTT. Translation gives CASSATGRTEAFF.

V gene TRBV18 combines with J gene TRBJ1-1; D ambiguous. The CDR3 covers 15 residues. Per the germline V gene, CDR1 is KGHSH and CDR2 is LQKENI. Trimming removed 3 bases from V and 1 base from J, with 12 bases in between. The chain's CDR3 is CASSPPFNGNTEAFF. In DNA form, the CDR3 reads TGTGCCAGCTCACCCCCGTTTAACGGGAACACTGAAGCTTTCTTT.

This chain links TRBV5-6 with TRBJ1-3; D might be TRBD1 (6 bases). The CDR3 is made up of 15 amino acids. The V gene's germline CDR1 is SGHDT and CDR2 YYEEEE. V gave up 4 bases and J gave up 4 bases, with 15 bases separating them. The CDR3 DNA is TGTGCCAGCAGCACAATACAGGGAGACGGAAACACCATATATTTT. This translates into CASSTIQGDGNTIYF.

The rearrangement joins TRBV4-1 to TRBJ2-5; D possibly corresponds to TRBD1 (6 bases). The CDR3 totals 14 residues. V lost 2 bases, J lost 5 bases, and 12 bases lay in between. Looked up from germline, CDR1 is MGHRA and CDR2 is YSYEKL. In nucleotides, the CDR3 is TGCGCCAGCAGCCAATCAGGGGCGCCGGAGACCCAGTACTTC. The encoded protein is CASSQSGAPETQYF.

To note about this clone: The same CDR3 arises from other DNA sequences in this sample as well. This rearrangement joins TRBV11-2 to TRBJ2-7, with D possibly matching TRBD2 (6 bases). Germline V CDR1 and CDR2: SGHAT, FQNNGV. The length of the CDR3 is 13 residues. Trimming cost V 3 bases and J 2 bases, with 8 bases left between them. The CDR3 region is CASSLGGTYEQYF. DNA of the CDR3: TGTGCCAGCAGCTTGGGGGGAACCTACGAGCAGTACTTC.